One sample yielded the 14 T cell receptor beta chains listed below, sequenced in a study of early stage breast cancer tumors. The repertoire was sequenced with immunoSEQ multiplex PCR; TCRdb's copy has only in-frame clones and lacks some. Here the sample spans 25,000 to 35,000 clones, less than 75% being singletons. Sequencing used breast tumor tissue. The receptors were sampled from a person aged 50-59 years with breast cancer.

V is TRBV7-2 and J is TRBJ2-1; TRBD2 might be the D (5 bases). The germline V and J ends were trimmed by 1 base and 9 bases, with 10 bases remaining between them. Germline CDR1 SGHTA, CDR2 FQGNSA. The CDR3 covers 13 residues. CDR3 DNA: TGTGCCAGCAGCTTAGGAATCCGGGGTGAGCAGTTCTTC. Amino acids: CASSLGIRGEQFF.

The chain couples TRBV5-5 to TRBJ2-2; 9 bases fit TRBD1. The V gene end was trimmed by 3 bases and the J gene end by 5 bases; junction bases not matched to a gene: 8. This CDR3 has 16 amino acids. The germline gives CDR1 SGHKS, CDR2 YYEKEE (reference sequence). This CDR3 is CASSSHSGQGTGELFF. CDR3 nucleotide sequence: TGTGCCAGCAGCTCGCATTCCGGACAGGGGACCGGGGAGCTGTTTTTT. Combining the CDR3 with reference TRBV5-5 and TRBJ2-2 gives the whole variable domain DAGVTQSPTHLIKTRGQQVTLRCSPISGHKSVSWYQQVLGQGPQFIFQYYEKEERGRGNFPDRFSARQFPNYSSELNVNALLLGDSALYLCASSSHSGQGTGELFFGEGSRLTVL.

This clone has just one count. The chain carries TRBV19 and TRBJ2-7, with a weak D call TRBD1 (5 bases). Trimming shortened V by 8 bases and J by 2 bases, and 13 bases separated the two germline ends. The CDR3 loop spans 13 amino acids. Germline CDR1 and CDR2: LNHDA and SQIVND (reference sequence). CDR3 DNA sequence: TGTGCCAGTGCGTCGACAGACACCTACGAGCAGTACTTC. Amino acid sequence: CASASTDTYEQYF.

This clone occurred a few times. The J gene is TRBJ1-2, the V gene TRBV7-2; D not certain. Deletions cut 5 bases from V and 4 bases from J, with 14 bases between. The CDR3 has 14 amino acids. CDR1 is SGHTA and CDR2 is FQGNSA in the germline V gene. CDR3 bases: TGTGCCAGCAGCCCACCTCGGAGGGCCTATGGCTACACCTTC. It translates to CASSPPRRAYGYTF.

This chain joins TRBV6-1 and TRBJ2-5; TRBD2 might be the D (6 bases). This CDR3 is built from 14 residues. V was shortened by 6 bases and J by 1 base, with 12 bases between the two germline ends. From germline, CDR1 is MNHNS and CDR2 SASEGT. In nucleotides, the CDR3 is TGTGCCAGCAGGAGACTAGTTACCCAAGAGACCCAGTACTTC. Its translation: CASRRLVTQETQYF.

This clone rates as medium-sized (0.01 to 0.1%). The V and J genes are TRBV15 and TRBJ1-5; the D is unclear. Germline CDR1 is LNHNV and CDR2 is YYDKDF (reference sequence). V was clipped by 6 bases and J by 1 base, with 7 bases between them. The CDR3 contains 13 residues. The CDR3 here is CATSQSSNQPQHF. Written as DNA, the CDR3 is TGTGCCACCAGTCAGAGCAGCAATCAGCCCCAGCATTTT.

V is TRBV25-1 and J is TRBJ2-2; D remains ambiguous. The germline V gene has CDR1 MGHDK and CDR2 SYGVNS. V was cut by 6 bases and J by 1 base, with 9 bases left in between. The CDR3 spans 14 residues. CDR3 in amino acids: CASSPLQNTGELFF. The CDR3 nucleotides are TGTGCCAGCAGCCCTCTTCAGAACACCGGGGAGCTGTTTTTT.

This clone was seen a few times. The rearrangement uses TRBV11-3 and TRBJ2-1, with D uncertain. The CDR3 runs 13 residues. Germline CDR1 SGHNT, CDR2 YENEEA. V was trimmed by 3 bases and J by 9 bases, leaving 12 bases between them. CDR3 DNA: TGTGCCAGCAGCTTTCAACTCGACGGTGAGCAGTTCTTC. It specifies CASSFQLDGEQFF.

V gene TRBV27 combines with J gene TRBJ1-5; the match to TRBD1 covers 7 bases. The CDR3 has 14 residues. V trimming: 6 bases; J trimming: 3 bases; junction bases outside the gene matches: 5. Germline loops: CDR1 MNHEY, CDR2 SMNVEV (reference sequence). The CDR3 DNA is TGTGCCAGCAGGGCCGGACAGGTCAATCAGCCCCAGCATTTT. Protein product: CASRAGQVNQPQHF.

The CDR3: CAISESYGASYEQYF. The CDR3 DNA reads TGTGCCATCAGTGAGTCGTACGGTGCCTCCTACGAGCAGTACTTC. The genes are TRBV10-3 and TRBJ2-7; D gene ambiguous. The CDR3 sequence is 15 residues long. The germline CDR1 and CDR2 sequences are ENHRY and SYGVKD. V was cut by 0 bases and J by 0 bases, with 9 bases left in between.

The chain joins TRBV18 to TRBJ1-3; D remains ambiguous. V shed 2 bases and J shed 0 bases, with 8 bases lying between them. Looked up from germline, CDR1 is KGHSH and CDR2 is LQKENI. This CDR3 is 15 amino acids long. The CDR3 bases are TGTGCCAGCTCACCAAGGCAGGACTCTGGAAACACCATATATTTT. It encodes CASSPRQDSGNTIYF.

This chain uses TRBV5-8 with TRBJ1-5; tentatively, D is TRBD1 (6 bases). The ends were cut back, 6 bases at V and 2 bases at J, with 9 bases in the middle. The CDR3 spans 13 residues. CDR1 SGHTS and CDR2 YDEGEE come from the germline V gene. This CDR3 reads CASNRAGNQPQHF. The DNA of the CDR3 is TGTGCCAGCAACAGGGCGGGCAATCAGCCCCAGCATTTT.

J is TRBJ1-1 and V is TRBV6-1; D is unclear. The CDR3 runs to 12 residues. Germline assignment: CDR1 MNHNS and CDR2 SASEGT. The ends were cut back, 7 bases at V and 1 base at J, with 7 bases in the middle. The CDR3 bases are TGTGCCAGCAATCCGGGGAACACTGAAGCTTTCTTT. This translates into CASNPGNTEAFF.

This rearrangement joins TRBV9 to TRBJ2-1; D gene ambiguous. The germline V gene encodes CDR1 SGDLS and CDR2 YYNGEE. Trimming took off 3 bases at V and 5 bases at J, with 3 bases between the two ends. The CDR3 has 11 amino acids. CDR3 in DNA: TGTGCCAGCAGCGAAAACAATGAGCAGTTCTTC. Its translation is CASSENNEQFF.